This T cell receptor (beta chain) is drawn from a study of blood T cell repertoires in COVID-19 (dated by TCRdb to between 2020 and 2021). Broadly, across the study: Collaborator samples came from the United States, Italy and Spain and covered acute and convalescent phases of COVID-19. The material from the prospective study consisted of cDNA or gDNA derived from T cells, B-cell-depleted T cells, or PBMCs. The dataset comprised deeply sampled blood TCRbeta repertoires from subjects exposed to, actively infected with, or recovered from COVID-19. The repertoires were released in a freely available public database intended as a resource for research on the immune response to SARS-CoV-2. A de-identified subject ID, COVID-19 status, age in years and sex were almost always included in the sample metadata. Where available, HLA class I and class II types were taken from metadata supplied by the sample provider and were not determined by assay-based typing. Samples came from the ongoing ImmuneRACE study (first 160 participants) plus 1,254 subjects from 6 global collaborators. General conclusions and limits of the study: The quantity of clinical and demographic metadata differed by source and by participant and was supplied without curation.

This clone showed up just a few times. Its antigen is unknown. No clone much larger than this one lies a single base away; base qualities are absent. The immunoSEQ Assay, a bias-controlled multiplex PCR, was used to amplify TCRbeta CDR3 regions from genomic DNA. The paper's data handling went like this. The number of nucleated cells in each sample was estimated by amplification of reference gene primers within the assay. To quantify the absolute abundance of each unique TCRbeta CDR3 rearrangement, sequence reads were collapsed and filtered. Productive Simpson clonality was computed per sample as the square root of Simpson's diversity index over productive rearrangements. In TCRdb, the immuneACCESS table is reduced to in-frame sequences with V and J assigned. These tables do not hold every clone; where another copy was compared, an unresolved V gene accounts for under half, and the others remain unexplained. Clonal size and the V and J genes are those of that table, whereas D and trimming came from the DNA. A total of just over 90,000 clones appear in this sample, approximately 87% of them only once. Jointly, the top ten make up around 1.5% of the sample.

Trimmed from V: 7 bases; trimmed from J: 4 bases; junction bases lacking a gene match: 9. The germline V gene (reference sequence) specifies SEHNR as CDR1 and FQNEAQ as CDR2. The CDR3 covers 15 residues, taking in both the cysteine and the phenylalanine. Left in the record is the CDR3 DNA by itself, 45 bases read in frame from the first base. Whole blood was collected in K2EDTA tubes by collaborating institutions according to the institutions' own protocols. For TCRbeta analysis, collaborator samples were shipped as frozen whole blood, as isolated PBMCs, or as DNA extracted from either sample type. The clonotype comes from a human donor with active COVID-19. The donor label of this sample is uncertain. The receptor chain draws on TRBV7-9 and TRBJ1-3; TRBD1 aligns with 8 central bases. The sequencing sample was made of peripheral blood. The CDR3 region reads CASTQQGARGNTIYF. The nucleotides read TGTGCCAGCACCCAGCAGGGGGCGCGAGGAAACACCATATATTTT.